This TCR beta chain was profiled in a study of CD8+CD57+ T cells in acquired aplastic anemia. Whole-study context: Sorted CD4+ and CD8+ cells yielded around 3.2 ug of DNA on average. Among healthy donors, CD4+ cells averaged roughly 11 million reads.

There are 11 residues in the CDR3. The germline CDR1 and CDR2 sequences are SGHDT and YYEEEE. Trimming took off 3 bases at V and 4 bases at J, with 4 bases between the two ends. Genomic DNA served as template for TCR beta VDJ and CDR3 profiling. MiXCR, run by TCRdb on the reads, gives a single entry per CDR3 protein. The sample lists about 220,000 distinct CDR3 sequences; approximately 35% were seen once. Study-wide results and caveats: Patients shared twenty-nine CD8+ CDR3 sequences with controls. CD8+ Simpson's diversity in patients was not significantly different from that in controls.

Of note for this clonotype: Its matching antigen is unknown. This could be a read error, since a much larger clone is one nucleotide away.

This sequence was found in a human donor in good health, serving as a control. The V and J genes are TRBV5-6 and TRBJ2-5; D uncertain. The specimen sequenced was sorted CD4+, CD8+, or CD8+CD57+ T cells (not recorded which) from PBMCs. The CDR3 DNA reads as TGTGCCAGCAGCTGGGGAGAGACCCAGTACTTC. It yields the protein CASSWGETQYF. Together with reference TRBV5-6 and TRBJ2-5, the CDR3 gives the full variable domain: DAGVTQSPTHLIKTRGQQVTLRCSPKSGHDTVSWYQQALGQGPQFIFQYYEEEERQRGNFPDRFSGHQFPNYSSELNVNALLLGDSALYLCASSWGETQYFGPGTRLLVL.